Listed here are 29 T cell receptor beta chains from one sample, sequenced in a study of cytomegalovirus exposure and HLA in healthy donors. The study ran its PCR with 60 Vbeta and 13 Jbeta primers. Generated by immunoSEQ multiplex PCR, the TCRdb table keeps only in-frame clones and is missing some. The sample records about 98,000 clones, 55% to 75% being singletons. Sequenced material: PBMCs. The origin of the receptors is a man between 45 and 60 years old in good health and CMV-seronegative.

This sequence joins TRBV10-3 and TRBJ2-7; 7 nucleotides match TRBD1. The CDR3 has 14 amino acids. After removal of 4 bases from V and 4 bases from J, the junction contained 7 bases not matched to a gene. Per germline, CDR1 ENHRY and CDR2 SYGVKD. CDR3 sequence reads: CAISGPGGLYEQYF. The CDR3 DNA sequence: TGTGCCATCAGTGGTCCAGGGGGTTTATACGAGCAGTACTTC.

Only one count was recorded for this clone. V and J are TRBV6-5 and TRBJ2-1, with TRBD2 identical over 9 bases. The CDR3 is made up of 14 amino acids. J lost 9 bases, V lost 6 bases, and 9 bases had no gene match. Looked up from germline, CDR1 is MNHEY and CDR2 is SVGAGI. The CDR3 is CASRAGGWRSEQFF. In nucleotides, the CDR3 is TGTGCCAGCAGGGCGGGAGGGTGGAGGAGTGAGCAGTTCTTC.

The chain employs TRBV13 and TRBJ1-1; the D is unclear. V lost 10 bases, J lost 1 base, and 16 bases lay in between. The CDR3 runs to 14 residues. Per the germline V gene, CDR1 is PRHDT and CDR2 is FYEKMQ (reference sequence). The CDR3 loop reads CATRSQGRNTEAFF. For the CDR3, the DNA is TGTGCCACCCGATCCCAAGGGAGGAACACTGAAGCTTTCTTT.

This chain uses TRBV6-6 with TRBJ2-5; D is undetermined. Trimming stripped 0 bases from V and 4 bases from J, with 9 bases between. This CDR3 is built from 14 residues. Germline assignment: CDR1 MNHNY and CDR2 SVGAGI (reference sequence). The CDR3 sequence: CASSYSRVGETQYF. The CDR3 region has the DNA TGTGCCAGCAGTTACTCCCGGGTCGGAGAGACCCAGTACTTC.

The sample holds a few counts of this clone. The V call is TRBV28, the J call TRBJ1-6, with 8 bases that match TRBD1. The CDR3 consists of 14 residues. V was pared by 6 bases and J by 5 bases, with 3 bases of the junction left unmatched. The germline V gene encodes CDR1 MDHEN and CDR2 SYDVKM. The CDR3 here is CASRLQGDNSPLHF. As DNA, the CDR3 is TGTGCCAGCAGGTTACAGGGGGATAATTCACCCCTCCACTTT.

V gene TRBV4-1 combines with J gene TRBJ1-3; D is unresolved. The CDR3 totals 19 residues. V lost 0 bases and J 4 bases, leaving 22 bases between the germline ends. The germline gives CDR1 MGHRA, CDR2 YSYEKL. The CDR3 DNA follows: TGCGCCAGCAGCCAAGATCCGGGGTTCTTCCCCGCCGCGGGAAACACCATATATTTT. Protein: CASSQDPGFFPAAGNTIYF.

V usage is TRBV28 and J usage is TRBJ2-4, with D perhaps TRBD1 (6 bases). Trimming stripped 4 bases from V and 1 base from J, with 14 bases between. CDR3 length equals 16 residues. CDR1 is MDHEN, CDR2 SYDVKM, per germline. The CDR3 DNA is TGTGCCAGCAGTTACTCTCACAGGGTGGCCAAAAACATTCAGTACTTC. Protein: CASSYSHRVAKNIQYF.

The chain links TRBV5-1 to TRBJ2-5; 8 nucleotides align to TRBD1. The germline V gene encodes CDR1 SGHRS and CDR2 YFSETQ. The CDR3 covers 16 residues. V trimming: 1 base; J trimming: 5 bases; junction bases outside the gene matches: 10. The CDR3 DNA reads as TGCGCCAGCAGCTTGACGGTCGCAGGGGGCAGGGAGACCCAGTACTTC. This codes for CASSLTVAGGRETQYF.

The chain carries TRBV6-6 and TRBJ2-5; 14 positions match TRBD2. V lost 5 bases, J lost 4 bases, and 6 bases stayed unmatched. Germline V gene sequence: CDR1 MNHNY, CDR2 SVGAGI (reference sequence). The CDR3 loop spans 16 amino acids. For the CDR3, the DNA is TGTGCCAGCAGTCTGACTAGCGGGGGGGCAGGAGAGACCCAGTACTTC. The encoded protein is CASSLTSGGAGETQYF.

The chain links TRBV7-2 to TRBJ2-5, with 10 nucleotides matching TRBD2. Germline V CDR1 and CDR2: SGHTA, FQGNSA. The length of the CDR3 is 14 residues. V gave up 5 bases and J gave up 4 bases; unmatched junction bases: 4. The CDR3 nucleotides are TGTGCCAGCAGCATCCTAGCGGGGGTAGAGACCCAGTACTTC. This translates into CASSILAGVETQYF.

This chain uses TRBV9 with TRBJ1-5, with 9 bases identical to TRBD1. Germline CDR1 and CDR2: SGDLS and YYNGEE. V was pared by 3 bases and J by 4 bases, with 5 bases of the junction left unmatched. This CDR3 comprises 15 residues. The CDR3 DNA sequence: TGTGCCAGCAGCGGAGGGACAGGGTCAAATCAGCCCCAGCATTTT. This sequence encodes CASSGGTGSNQPQHF.

CDR3: CASSLESPTGHSRWNEQFF. The CDR3 DNA reads as TGTGCCAGCAGCTTAGAAAGCCCAACGGGACACTCGAGGTGGAATGAGCAGTTCTTC. The rearrangement uses TRBV7-9 and TRBJ2-1; TRBD1 might be the D (6 bases). Germline assignment: CDR1 SEHNR and CDR2 FQNEAQ (reference sequence). Trimming pared 1 base from V and 7 bases from J, leaving 26 bases between. The CDR3 loop spans 19 amino acids.

This chain joins TRBV9 and TRBJ2-5; 7 bases align to TRBD1. Germline CDR1 and CDR2: SGDLS and YYNGEE. Trimming removed 3 bases from V and 7 bases from J; junction bases left unmatched: 6. This CDR3 region has 13 residues. The CDR3 nucleotides read TGTGCCAGCAGCGCCCGACAGGGTTCGACCCAGTACTTC. It encodes CASSARQGSTQYF.

The rearrangement links TRBV11-1 to TRBJ2-2; D not resolved. Germline V gene sequence: CDR1 SGHAT, CDR2 FQDESV (reference sequence). The CDR3 has 15 amino acids. V dropped 1 base and J dropped 4 bases, with 10 bases sitting between them. The CDR3 loop is CASSLEAGSTGELFF. CDR3 DNA: TGTGCCAGCAGCTTAGAAGCAGGAAGCACCGGGGAGCTGTTTTTT. The full variable domain, its missing parts supplied by reference TRBV11-1 and TRBJ2-2, is EAEVAQSPRYKITEKSQAVAFWCDPISGHATLYWYRQILGQGPELLVQFQDESVVDDSQLPKDRFSAERLKGVDSTLKIQPAELGDSAMYLCASSLEAGSTGELFFGEGSRLTVL.

The chain carries TRBV25-1 and TRBJ2-3, with 9 bases matching TRBD1. The germline V gene has CDR1 MGHDK and CDR2 SYGVNS. Trimming at V came to 4 bases and at J to 4 bases, leaving 12 bases not matched to a gene. The CDR3 runs to 17 residues. CDR3 nucleotides: TGTGCCAGCAGTGTCACATGGGGGACAGGGACCCCAGATACGCAGTATTTT. It yields the protein CASSVTWGTGTPDTQYF. Together with reference TRBV25-1 and TRBJ2-3, the CDR3 gives the full variable domain: EADIYQTPRYLVIGTGKKITLECSQTMGHDKMYWYQQDPGMELHLIHYSYGVNSTEKGDLSSESTVSRIRTEHFPLTLESARPSHTSQYLCASSVTWGTGTPDTQYFGPGTRLTVL.

V is TRBV9 and J is TRBJ1-1; maybe TRBD1 (5 bases). The CDR3 consists of 14 residues. Deletions cut 3 bases from V and 7 bases from J, with 16 bases between. From germline, CDR1 is SGDLS and CDR2 YYNGEE. CDR3 amino acids: CASSGGPSSREAFF. The CDR3 DNA reads TGTGCCAGCAGCGGGGGCCCGAGCTCGCGTGAAGCTTTCTTT.

Details on this clone: At the DNA level, this CDR3 is encoded by other sequences in the same sample as well. This chain links TRBV5-1 with TRBJ2-5; no definite D call. CDR1 SGHRS and CDR2 YFSETQ come from the germline V gene. The ends were cut back, 0 bases at V and 0 bases at J, with 6 bases in the middle. The CDR3 is 14 residues long. In nucleotides, the CDR3 is TGCGCCAGCAGCTTGGGTCAAAACCAAGAGACCCAGTACTTC. It translates to CASSLGQNQETQYF.

The chain has TRBV19 and TRBJ1-5, with TRBD1 matching 9 bases. With V trimmed by 8 bases and J by 5 bases, 7 bases remained unmatched. Germline lookup yields CDR1 LNHDA and CDR2 SQIVND (reference sequence). The CDR3 consists of 14 residues. The CDR3 DNA sequence: TGTGCCAGTTCCGGGACAGGGCACGATCAGCCCCAGCATTTT. It specifies CASSGTGHDQPQHF.

V gene TRBV5-6 combines with J gene TRBJ2-1; possibly TRBD2 for D (6 bases). CDR1 is SGHDT, CDR2 YYEEEE, per germline. This CDR3 is 14 amino acids long. The V and J ends lost 0 bases and 10 bases respectively, with 14 bases between them. DNA for the CDR3: TGTGCCAGCAGCTTGGACGGGTCTGCGGGGGAGCAGTTCTTC. Its translation is CASSLDGSAGEQFF. The variable domain in full, with the rest retrieved from reference TRBV5-6 and TRBJ2-1, is DAGVTQSPTHLIKTRGQQVTLRCSPKSGHDTVSWYQQALGQGPQFIFQYYEEEERQRGNFPDRFSGHQFPNYSSELNVNALLLGDSALYLCASSLDGSAGEQFFGPGTRLTVL.

The chain is built from TRBV6-6 and TRBJ2-7; D is perhaps TRBD2 (5 bases). Per the germline V gene, CDR1 is MNHNY and CDR2 is SVGAGI (reference sequence). Trimming removed 6 bases from V and 1 base from J, with 10 bases in between. This CDR3 contains 13 residues. The CDR3 loop reads CASRRASSYEQYF. The DNA of the CDR3 is TGTGCCAGCAGGAGGGCTTCATCCTACGAGCAGTACTTC.

V gene TRBV7-2 combines with J gene TRBJ2-6; the match to TRBD1 covers 8 bases. Germline loops: CDR1 SGHTA, CDR2 FQGNSA. J lost 2 bases, V lost 5 bases, and 5 bases had no gene match. The length of the CDR3 is 16 residues. CDR3 in amino acids: CASSLSTGAGANVLTF. CDR3 sequence (DNA): TGTGCCAGCAGCCTTTCGACAGGGGCTGGGGCCAACGTCCTGACTTTC.

CDR3 nucleotide sequence: TGTGCCAGCAGCTTAGCCACAAGCTCCTACGAGCAGTACTTC. Amino acid sequence: CASSLATSSYEQYF. The chain has TRBV7-9 and TRBJ2-7; D is ambiguous. The length of the CDR3 is 14 residues. The germline V and J ends were trimmed by 0 bases and 0 bases, with 6 bases remaining between them. Germline loops: CDR1 SEHNR, CDR2 FQNEAQ (reference sequence).

The chain joins TRBV6-5 to TRBJ1-2; 11 bases agree with TRBD1. CDR3 size: 13 residues. Germline lookup yields CDR1 MNHEY and CDR2 SVGAGI. V lost 6 bases and J lost 6; bases outside the gene matches: 3. The CDR3 DNA sequence: TGTGCCAGCAGGGGACAGGGGGGAAATGGCTACACCTTC. It codes for CASRGQGGNGYTF.

The gene calls are TRBV28 and TRBJ1-5; D uncertain. The V gene lost 5 bases and the J gene lost 6 bases, with 23 bases spanning the gap. CDR3 length: 17 amino acids. In germline, CDR1 is MDHEN, CDR2 SYDVKM. The CDR3 loop is CASSPPGKRVGIQPQHF. CDR3 bases: TGTGCCAGCAGTCCCCCCGGGAAGAGGGTTGGAATTCAGCCCCAGCATTTT.

The rearrangement joins TRBV6-6 to TRBJ1-2, with 8 bases aligning to TRBD1. V gave up 6 bases and J gave up 2 bases; unmatched junction bases: 5. The CDR3 contains 14 residues. Germline loops: CDR1 MNHNY, CDR2 SVGAGI (reference sequence). Written as DNA, the CDR3 is TGTGCCAGCAGGAGGACAGGGTCGAACTATGGCTACACCTTC. Amino acids: CASRRTGSNYGYTF.

This clone showed up just a few times. CDR3 sequence: CASSIATGGTGQYF. The DNA for the CDR3 is TGTGCCAGTAGTATTGCTACAGGCGGCACCGGGCAGTACTTC. The chain uses TRBV19 and TRBJ2-5; D might be TRBD1 (5 bases). The V gene lost 3 bases and the J gene lost 11 bases, with 19 bases spanning the gap. CDR3 length: 14 residues. Germline CDR1 reads LNHDA; CDR2 reads SQIVND (reference sequence).

V is TRBV2 and J is TRBJ2-7; 7 nucleotides match TRBD2. CDR1 is SNHLY, CDR2 FYNNEI, per germline. The CDR3 length is 13 residues. Trimming took 11 bases from V and 1 from J; bases not matched to a gene: 8. CDR3 sequence: CAGRLAGSYEQYF. CDR3 DNA sequence: TGTGCCGGCCGACTAGCCGGGTCCTACGAGCAGTACTTC.

The genes are TRBV4-1 and TRBJ2-2, with TRBD2 matching 10 bases. V shed 4 bases and J 7 bases; nucleotides not matched to a gene: 3. CDR3 length: 14 residues. CDR1 and CDR2 from the germline V gene are MGHRA and YSYEKL. The CDR3 nucleotides read TGCGCCAGCAGCCGGGAGCGGGGGGGCGGGGAGCTGTTTTTT. Translated, it gives CASSRERGGGELFF.

The V call is TRBV27, the J call TRBJ1-2; 7 nucleotides line up with TRBD1. Germline V CDR1 and CDR2: MNHEY, SMNVEV (reference sequence). V lost 8 bases, J lost 8 bases, and 17 bases stayed unmatched. The CDR3 length is 15 residues. CDR3 in amino acids: CASQGMTGNSPGYTF. In DNA, the CDR3 is TGTGCCAGCCAGGGGATGACAGGGAATTCCCCCGGCTACACCTTC.